Listed below are T cell receptor gamma chains from one sample, sequenced in a study of gammadelta T cells in human blood. TCRdb re-called clones from the RT-PCR reads using CATT. The table shows 250 to 300 gamma-chain clones, with roughly 10% occurring only once. The sample comprised Vgamma9Vdelta2 gamma-delta T cells from fetal blood. Every receptor here comes from a human fetus. The CDR3 runs from the conserved cysteine through the conserved F or W. Part of the rows lack a size; the others show once, few, many or a class for expanded clones.

j_call clone_size v_call cdr3_nt cdr3_aa
TRGJP few TRGV9 TGTGCCTTGTGGGAAAGTGAGTTGGGCAAAAAAATCAAGGTATTT CALWESELGKKIKVF
TRGJP NA TRGV9 TGTGCCTTGTGGGATACAGAGTTGGACAAAAAAATCAAGGTATTT CALWDTELDKKIKVF
TRGJP large TRGV9 TGTGCCTTGTGGGAGTCACAAGAGTTGGGCAAAAAAATCAAGGTATTT CALWESQELGKKIKVF
TRGJ1/TRGJ2 large TRGV9 TGTGCCTTGTGGGAGAAGGTGAAACTCTTT CALWEKVKLF
TRGJP large TRGV9 TGTGCCTTGTGGGAGGTTTATCAAGAGTTGGGCAAAAAAATCAAGGTATTT CALWEVYQELGKKIKVF
TRGJP1 large TRGV10 TGTGCTGCGTGGGCCCTCCTAAGTGGCCATACCACTGGTTGGTTCAAGATATTT CAAWALLSGHTTGWFKIF
TRGJP1 hyperexpanded TRGV10 TGTGCTGCCCCTGGTTGGTTCAAGATATTT CAAPGWFKIF
TRGJ1/TRGJ2 large TRGV2 TGTGCCACCTGGGACTATAAGAAACTCTTT CATWDYKKLF
TRGJP hyperexpanded TRGV9 TGTGCCTTGTGGGAGCAAGAGTTGGGCAAAAAAATCAAGGTATTT CALWEQELGKKIKVF
TRGJP large TRGV9 TGTGCCTTGTGGGAGGTGCCCCAAGAGTTGGGCAAAAAAATCAAGGTATTT CALWEVPQELGKKIKVF
TRGJ1/TRGJ2 NA TRGV8 TGTGCCACCTGGGACGAGTATAAGAAACTCTTT CATWDEYKKLF
TRGJ1/TRGJ2 few TRGV4 TGTGCCACCTGGGATGGGCACTATTATAAGAAACTCTTT CATWDGHYYKKLF
TRGJP large TRGV9 TGTGCCTTGTGGGAGGTGCACTCAGTACGGTTGGGCAAAAAAATCAAGGTATTT CALWEVHSVRLGKKIKVF
TRGJP large TRGV9 TGTGCCTTGTGGGAGGTAGACCAAGAGTTGGGCAAAAAAATCAAGGTATTT CALWEVDQELGKKIKVF
TRGJP hyperexpanded TRGV9 TGTGCCTTGTGGGAGGTAGAGTTGGGCAAAAAAATCAAGGTATTT CALWEVELGKKIKVF
TRGJP large TRGV9 TGTGCCTTGTGGGAGGAGGAGTTGGGCAAAAAAATCAAGGTATTT CALWEEELGKKIKVF
TRGJP large TRGV9 TGTGCCTTGTGGGAGGTGTTTAGGGAGTTGGGCAAAAAAATCAAGGTATTT CALWEVFRELGKKIKVF
TRGJP1 hyperexpanded TRGV10 TGTGCTGCGTGGGATACCACTGGTTGGTTCAAGATATTT CAAWDTTGWFKIF
TRGJP large TRGV9 TGTGCCTTGTGGGAGGAATCCCAGGGGGAGTTGGGCAAAAAAATCAAGGTATTT CALWEESQGELGKKIKVF
TRGJ1/TRGJ2 large TRGV9 TGTGCCTTGTGGGAGTATTATAAGAAACTCTTT CALWEYYKKLF
TRGJP large TRGV9 TGTGCCTTGTGGGAGGTATGGGAGTTGGGCAAAAAAATCAAGGTATTT CALWEVWELGKKIKVF
TRGJP1 few TRGV9 TGCACCACTGGTTGGTTCAAGATATTT CTTGWFKIF
TRGJ1/TRGJ2 large TRGV9 TGTGCCTTGTGGGAGGTGCATTATTATAAGAAACTCTTT CALWEVHYYKKLF
TRGJP few TRGV9 TGTGCCTTGTGGGAGCCCTTGCAAGAGTTGGGCAAAAAAATCAAGGTATTT CALWEPLQELGKKIKVF
TRGJP large TRGV9 TGTGCCTTGTGGGAGTTGAAGTTGGGCAAAAAAATCAAGGTATTT CALWELKLGKKIKVF
TRGJP few TRGV9 TGTGCCTTGTGGGCGAACCAAGAGTTGGGCAAAAAAATCAAGGTATTT CALWANQELGKKIKVF
TRGJ1/TRGJ2 hyperexpanded TRGV10 TGTGCTGCGTGGGATTATTATAAGAAACTCTTT CAAWDYYKKLF
TRGJ1/TRGJ2 hyperexpanded TRGV10 TGTGCTGCGTGGGTCCTAAATTATTATAAGAAACTCTTT CAAWVLNYYKKLF
TRGJP large TRGV9 TGTGCCTTGTGGGAGGTGCTGTTGGGCAAAAAAATCAAGGTATTT CALWEVLLGKKIKVF
TRGJP large TRGV9 TGTGCCTTGTGGGAGGCGCGGCAAGAGTTGGGCAAAAAAATCAAGGTATTT CALWEARQELGKKIKVF
TRGJP large TRGV9 TGTGCCTTGTGGGAGACGCAAGAGTTGGGCAAAAAAATCAAGGTATTT CALWETQELGKKIKVF
TRGJP large TRGV9 TGTGCCTTGTGGGAGGTGAGGGAGTTGGGCAAAAAAATCAAGGTATTT CALWEVRELGKKIKVF